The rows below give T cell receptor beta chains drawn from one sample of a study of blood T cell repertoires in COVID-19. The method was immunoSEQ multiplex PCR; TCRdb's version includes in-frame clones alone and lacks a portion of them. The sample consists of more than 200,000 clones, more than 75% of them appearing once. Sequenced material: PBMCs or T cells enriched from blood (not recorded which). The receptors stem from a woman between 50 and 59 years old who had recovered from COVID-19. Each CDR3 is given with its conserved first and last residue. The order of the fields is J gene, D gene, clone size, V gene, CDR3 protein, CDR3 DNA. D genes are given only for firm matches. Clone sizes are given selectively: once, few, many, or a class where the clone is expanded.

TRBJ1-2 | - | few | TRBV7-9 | CASSTWTDNYGYTF | TGTGCCAGCAGCACATGGACAGATAACTATGGCTACACCTTC
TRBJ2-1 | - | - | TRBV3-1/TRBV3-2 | CASRGASKYNEQFF | TGTGCCAGCAGGGGGGCCTCCAAGTACAATGAGCAGTTCTTC
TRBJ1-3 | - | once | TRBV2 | CASIPERGARSGNTIYF | TGTGCCAGCATCCCGGAGCGGGGGGCCAGGTCTGGAAACACCATATATTTT
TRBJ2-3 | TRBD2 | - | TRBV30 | CAWSVGLAGGTDTQYF | TGTGCCTGGAGTGTAGGACTAGCGGGAGGCACAGATACGCAGTATTTT
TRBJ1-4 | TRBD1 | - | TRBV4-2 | CASSQAGTGEEKLFF | TGTGCCAGCAGCCAAGCCGGGACAGGGGAAGAAAAACTGTTTTTT
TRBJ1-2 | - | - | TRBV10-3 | CAISEAGGNDGYTF | TGTGCCATCAGTGAAGCGGGGGGTAACGATGGCTACACCTTC
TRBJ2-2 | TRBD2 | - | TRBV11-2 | CASTEVLAGAGELFF | TGTGCCAGCACCGAAGTATTAGCGGGAGCCGGGGAGCTGTTTTTT
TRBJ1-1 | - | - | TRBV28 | CASSLYVVGNTEAFF | TGTGCCAGCAGTTTGTATGTTGTCGGGAACACTGAAGCTTTCTTT
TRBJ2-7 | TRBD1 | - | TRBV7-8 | CASSFRTGAPNEQYF | TGTGCCAGCAGCTTCCGGACAGGGGCTCCGAATGAGCAGTACTTC
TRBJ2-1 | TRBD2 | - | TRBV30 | CAWSSRGRIYNEQFF | TGTGCCTGGAGTTCTCGCGGGAGGATATACAATGAGCAGTTCTTC
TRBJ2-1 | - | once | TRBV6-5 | CASSRGMSYNEQFF | TGTGCCAGCAGTAGAGGGATGTCCTACAATGAGCAGTTCTTC
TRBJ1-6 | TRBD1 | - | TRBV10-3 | CASRDSGNSPLHF | TGTGCCAGCAGGGACAGTGGAAATTCACCCCTCCACTTT
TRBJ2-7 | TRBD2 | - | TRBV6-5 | CASRVRGGPYEQYF | TGTGCCAGCAGGGTCCGGGGGGGACCCTACGAGCAGTACTTC
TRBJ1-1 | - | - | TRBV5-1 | CASSGGIGTFF | TGCGCCAGCAGCGGGGGGATAGGGACTTTCTTT
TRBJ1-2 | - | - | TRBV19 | CASSRVNYGYTF | TGTGCCAGTAGCCGGGTTAACTATGGCTACACCTTC
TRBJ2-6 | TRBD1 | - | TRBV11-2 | CASSLRPGQETSGANVLTF | TGTGCCAGCAGCTTAAGGCCGGGACAGGAAACCTCTGGGGCCAACGTCCTGACTTTC
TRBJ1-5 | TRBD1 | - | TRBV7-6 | CASSLRQGGYGNQPQHF | TGTGCCAGCAGCCTCCGACAGGGTGGATACGGCAATCAGCCCCAGCATTTT
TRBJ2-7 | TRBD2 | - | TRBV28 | CASSLNTGGTSGRASFQQYF | TGTGCCAGCAGTTTAAACACAGGCGGGACTAGCGGGAGGGCCTCTTTCCAGCAGTACTTC
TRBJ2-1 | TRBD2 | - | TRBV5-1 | CASRLSSGSGGEQFF | TGCGCCAGCAGACTGTCTAGCGGGAGTGGAGGTGAGCAGTTCTTC
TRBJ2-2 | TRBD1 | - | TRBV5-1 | CASSPARTGYDYPNTGELFF | TGCGCCAGCAGCCCAGCGAGGACAGGATACGACTACCCGAACACCGGGGAGCTGTTTTTT
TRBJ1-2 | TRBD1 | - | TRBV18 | CASSPQAGTGVNYGYTF | TGTGCCAGCTCACCGCAGGCCGGGACAGGAGTAAACTATGGCTACACCTTC
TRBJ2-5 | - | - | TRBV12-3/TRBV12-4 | CASSITGQETQYF | TGTGCCAGCAGTATAACAGGGCAAGAGACCCAGTACTTC
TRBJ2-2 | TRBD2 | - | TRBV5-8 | CASSYRGSRNTGELFF | TGTGCCAGCAGCTACCGCGGGAGTCGGAACACCGGGGAGCTGTTTTTT
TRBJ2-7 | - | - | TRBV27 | CASSLSSSAVSYEQYF | TGTGCCAGCAGTCTCTCCTCTAGCGCCGTCTCCTACGAGCAGTACTTC
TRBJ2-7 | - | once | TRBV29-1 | CSVQYAQGYEQYF | TGCAGCGTTCAGTATGCACAGGGCTACGAGCAGTACTTC
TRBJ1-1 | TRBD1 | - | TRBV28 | CAILTGVDFTEAFF | TGTGCCATCCTGACAGGGGTCGATTTCACTGAAGCTTTCTTT